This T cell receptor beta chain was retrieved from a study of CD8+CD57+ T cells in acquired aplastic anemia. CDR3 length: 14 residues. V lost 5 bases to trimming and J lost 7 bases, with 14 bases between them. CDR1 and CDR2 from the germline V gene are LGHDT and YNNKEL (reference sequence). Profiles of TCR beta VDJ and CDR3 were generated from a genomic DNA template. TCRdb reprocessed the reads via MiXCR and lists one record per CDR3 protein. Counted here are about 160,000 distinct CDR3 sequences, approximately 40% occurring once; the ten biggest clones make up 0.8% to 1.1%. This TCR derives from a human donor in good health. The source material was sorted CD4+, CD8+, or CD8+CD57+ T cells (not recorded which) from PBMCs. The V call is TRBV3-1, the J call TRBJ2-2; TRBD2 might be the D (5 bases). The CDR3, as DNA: TGTGCCAGCAGCGGGAGAGTCAGTATCGGGGAGCTGTTTTTT. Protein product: CASSGRVSIGELFF.